The present T cell receptor (beta chain) was sequenced within a study of blood T cell repertoires in COVID-19. Per the germline V gene, CDR1 is SGHVS and CDR2 is FQNEAQ. This CDR3 comprises 16 residues. With 6 bases clipped from V and 4 bases from J, the junction kept 10 bases outside the gene matches. Sequenced by immunoSEQ multiplex PCR; TCRdb stores in-frame clones only, minus some. The repertoire holds approximately 250,000 clones, with 88% as singletons. The genes are TRBV7-8 and TRBJ2-2; TRBD2 matches 8 bases. This TCR came from a woman aged 40 to 50 with acute COVID-19. The specimen sequenced was PBMCs or T cells enriched from blood (not recorded which). The DNA for the CDR3 is TGTGCCAGCAGGCATAAGCGGGAGCGCGGCACCGGGGAGCTGTTTTTT. The encoded protein is CASRHKRERGTGELFF. Drawing the rest from reference TRBV7-8 and TRBJ2-2, the complete variable domain is GAGVSQSPRYKVAKRGQDVALRCDPISGHVSLFWYQQALGQGPEFLTYFQNEAQLDKSGLPSDRFFAERPEGSVSTLKIQRTQQEDSAVYLCASRHKRERGTGELFFGEGSRLTVL.